This section outlines one T cell receptor beta chain sequence together with its context. Profiling relied on immunoSEQ multiplex PCR, and the TCRdb table lists in-frame clones only, not all of them. The sample carries a few hundred thousand clones, just over 95% recorded once. The record originates from a study of shared clonotypes between healthy human individuals. Germline CDR1 reads LNHDA; CDR2 reads SQIVND (reference sequence). The CDR3 covers 13 residues. Deletions cut 5 bases from V and 1 base from J, with 8 bases between. The rearrangement joins TRBV19 to TRBJ2-5; D remains unclear. The specimen was memory CD8+ T cells sorted from blood. Subset in this sample: CD45RO+ cells pooled with CCR7-negative TemRA cells. This clonotype was sampled from a man aged 25-45 years in good health. The CDR3 coding sequence is TGTGCCAGTAGTTCGACCCCCCAAGAGACCCAGTACTTC. Protein product: CASSSTPQETQYF.